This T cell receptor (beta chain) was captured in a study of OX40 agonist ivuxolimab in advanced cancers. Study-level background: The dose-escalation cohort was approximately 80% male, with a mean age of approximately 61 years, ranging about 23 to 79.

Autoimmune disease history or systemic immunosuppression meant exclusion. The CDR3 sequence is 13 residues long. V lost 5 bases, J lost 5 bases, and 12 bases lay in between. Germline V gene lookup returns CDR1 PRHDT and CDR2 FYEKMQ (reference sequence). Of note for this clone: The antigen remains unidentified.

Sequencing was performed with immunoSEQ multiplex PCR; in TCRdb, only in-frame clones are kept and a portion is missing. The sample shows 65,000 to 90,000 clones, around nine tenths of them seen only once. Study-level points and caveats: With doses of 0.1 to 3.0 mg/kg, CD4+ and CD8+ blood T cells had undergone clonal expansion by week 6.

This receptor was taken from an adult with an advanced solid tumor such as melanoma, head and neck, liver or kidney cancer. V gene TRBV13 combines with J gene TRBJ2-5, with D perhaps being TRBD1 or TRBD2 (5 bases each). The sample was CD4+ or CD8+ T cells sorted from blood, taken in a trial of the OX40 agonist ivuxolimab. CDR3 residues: CASSRDQGETQYF. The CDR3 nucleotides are TGTGCCAGCAGCCGGGACCAAGGGGAGACCCAGTACTTC.